One TCR beta chain is described in this entry. What was amplified from RNA transcripts were TCR beta CDR3 regions. Researchers ran a first-round RT-PCR on the TCR CDR3 using the HTBI primer set. TCRdb passed the multiplex PCR reads through MiXCR, listing each CDR3 protein once. Among 650,000 to 850,000 distinct CDR3 sequences, 18% were seen once, and the ten largest hold approximately 16%. The entry originates in a study of T cells in Graves' hyperthyroidism and ophthalmopathy. Germline CDR1 SGHRS, CDR2 YFSETQ. The CDR3 consists of 15 residues. V lost 4 bases and J 7 bases, leaving 17 bases between the germline ends.

The sequencing sample was made of blood. The chain combines TRBV5-1 with TRBJ2-2; D may be TRBD1 or TRBD2 (6 bases each). The clonotype comes from a woman aged 45 to 65 with Graves' hyperthyroidism that later progressed to Graves' ophthalmopathy. The chain's CDR3 is CASSQFRGGDGELFF. CDR3 DNA sequence: TGCGCCAGCAGCCAATTCAGGGGAGGAGACGGGGAGCTGTTTTTT.